This TCR beta chain was captured in a study of identifying expanded T cells in peripheral blood. Study observations and caveats: Variance in clone template counts between approximately two-week samples significantly increased with total template count across all healthy donors. Differentially abundant clones: around 1.1 between replicates, 15 to 17 at approximately two weeks, 18 to 20 at four.

Turning to this clone: Its antigen is currently unknown.

Trimming took 4 bases from V and 2 from J, leaving 17 bases between them. Germline V gene data show CDR1 as SEHNR and CDR2 as FQNEAQ (reference sequence). The CDR3 totals 16 residues. Sequencing was performed with immunoSEQ multiplex PCR; in TCRdb, only in-frame clones are kept and a portion is missing. This sample has 100,000 to 150,000 clones, with approximately 86% found just once. No infections or other immune events were documented during collection. The chain links TRBV7-9 to TRBJ1-1; tentative D call: TRBD1 (5 bases). The sample comprised blood. This receptor was obtained from a person aged 18 to 70 in good health. The CDR3 DNA reads as TGTGCCAGCAGCTACCGGGACGGCATAGAAAACACTGAAGCTTTCTTT. It yields the protein CASSYRDGIENTEAFF.